A single sample is the source of the 26 T cell receptor beta chains below, sequenced in a study of blood T cell repertoires in COVID-19. Assay used: immunoSEQ multiplex PCR; TCRdb lists only in-frame clones, some missing. In the table there are 65,000 or so clones, 65% to 85% of which are singletons. The sample was peripheral blood. These receptors were taken from a man aged 30 to 45 with COVID-19, enrolled during active disease.

V and J are TRBV10-2 and TRBJ2-2; D gene unclear. V lost 10 bases and J lost 3, with 15 bases in between. Germline V gene lookup returns CDR1 WSHSY and CDR2 SAAADI. The CDR3 loop spans 14 amino acids. CDR3 region: CATRRSEDTGELFF. CDR3 sequence (DNA): TGCGCCACCCGCCGGAGCGAGGACACCGGGGAGCTGTTTTTT.

This chain connects TRBV28 to TRBJ2-7; perhaps TRBD2 as D (6 bases). Germline assignment: CDR1 MDHEN and CDR2 SYDVKM. The V end was cut by 2 bases, the J end by 7 bases, with 9 bases between. The CDR3 has 12 amino acids. The CDR3 here is CASSLRGNEQYF. As DNA, the CDR3 is TGTGCCAGCAGTTTACGGGGGAATGAGCAGTACTTC. Based on the CDR3 plus reference TRBV28 and TRBJ2-7, the full variable domain is DVKVTQSSRYLVKRTGEKVFLECVQDMDHENMFWYRQDPGLGLRLIYFSYDVKMKEKGDIPEGYSVSREKKERFSLILESASTNQTSMYLCASSLRGNEQYFGPGTRLTVT.

V gene TRBV7-2 combines with J gene TRBJ2-7; 11 nucleotides line up with TRBD2. V was pared by 7 bases and J by 3 bases, with 11 bases of the junction left unmatched. Germline loops: CDR1 SGHTA, CDR2 FQGNSA. CDR3 length equals 16 residues. CDR3 DNA: TGTGCCAGCAAACCCTCATTAGCGGGAGGGCTCTACGAGCAGTACTTC. It encodes CASKPSLAGGLYEQYF.

The chain couples TRBV19 to TRBJ2-1, with 9 positions matching TRBD1. The CDR3 runs 14 residues. Losses at the gene ends were 7 bases for V and 2 bases for J; bases not matched to a gene: 3. The V gene's germline CDR1 is LNHDA and CDR2 SQIVND (reference sequence). CDR3 in DNA: TGTGCCAGTAATGACAGGGGGACCTACAATGAGCAGTTCTTC. Translating it yields CASNDRGTYNEQFF.

The rearrangement uses TRBV2 and TRBJ2-7, with D possibly TRBD1 on 6 matching bases. The CDR3 contains 14 residues. Germline V lookup: CDR1 SNHLY, CDR2 FYNNEI. V dropped 7 bases and J dropped 0 bases, with 13 bases sitting between them. The CDR3 nucleotides read TGTGCCAGCAACGGACAGCCGAGCTCCTACGAGCAGTACTTC. Its translation is CASNGQPSSYEQYF.

The V call is TRBV19, the J call TRBJ1-2; TRBD1 aligns across 10 bases. CDR1 and CDR2 (germline): LNHDA, SQIVND (reference sequence). The CDR3 is 13 amino acids. Unmatched junction bases numbered 3, after V lost 4 bases and J lost 7 bases. In DNA, the CDR3 is TGTGCCAGTAGTACCGGGACAGGGGTTGGCTACACCTTC. Encoded protein: CASSTGTGVGYTF. The variable domain in full, with the rest retrieved from reference TRBV19 and TRBJ1-2, is DGGITQSPKYLFRKEGQNVTLSCEQNLNHDAMYWYRQDPGQGLRLIYYSQIVNDFQKGDIAEGYSVSREKKESFPLTVTSAQKNPTAFYLCASSTGTGVGYTFGSGTRLTVV.

V usage is TRBV28 and J usage is TRBJ1-1; possible D gene TRBD1, 5 bases. Germline V gene sequence: CDR1 MDHEN, CDR2 SYDVKM. The CDR3 length is 11 residues. Written as DNA, the CDR3 is TGTGGGGGCTCCTCGAACACTGAAGCTTTCTTT. This sequence encodes CGGSSNTEAFF.

A remark on this clone: A read error may produce the germline difference seen at one junction end. DNA for the CDR3: TGTGCCTGGACCCTGGACAGGACCTATGGCTACACTTTC. Its protein is CAWTLDRTYGYTF. V is TRBV30 and J is TRBJ1-2, with 7 nucleotides matching TRBD1. Germline V gene lookup returns CDR1 GTSNPN and CDR2 SVGIG (reference sequence). This CDR3 is 13 amino acids long.

This rearrangement joins TRBV6-1 to TRBJ1-5; D remains ambiguous. The germline CDR1 and CDR2 sequences are MNHNS and SASEGT. Deletions cut 3 bases from V and 5 bases from J, with 8 bases between. CDR3 length equals 13 residues. CDR3 sequence: CASSDPGDQPQHF. In nucleotides, the CDR3 is TGTGCCAGCAGTGACCCGGGAGATCAGCCCCAGCATTTT.

This rearrangement joins TRBV19 to TRBJ2-5, with TRBD2 matching over 7 bases. The CDR3 is 16 amino acids. The germline gives CDR1 LNHDA, CDR2 SQIVND (reference sequence). V lost 4 bases, J lost 2 bases, and 10 bases stayed unmatched. The CDR3 region has the DNA TGTGCCAGTAGTAGGGAGGGGTTAACTTTGCAAGAGACCCAGTACTTC. Translating it yields CASSREGLTLQETQYF.

The chain links TRBV2 to TRBJ1-2, with 7 positions matching TRBD1. The ends lost 8 bases at V and 6 bases at J; junction bases unmatched: 3. The CDR3 totals 11 residues. The germline CDR1 and CDR2 sequences are SNHLY and FYNNEI. CDR3: CASRDSHGYTF. In DNA, the CDR3 is TGTGCCAGCCGGGACAGCCATGGCTACACCTTC.

This clone was found once. The genes are TRBV2 and TRBJ2-5; no clear D gene. There are 12 residues in the CDR3. Germline V gene data show CDR1 as SNHLY and CDR2 as FYNNEI. V lost 8 bases, J lost 5 bases, and 12 bases lay in between. For the CDR3, the DNA is TGTGCCAGCTTTGCGGTTGGTGAGACCCAGTACTTC. Protein product: CASFAVGETQYF.

The V and J genes are TRBV2 and TRBJ2-7; D is ambiguous. Per the germline V gene, CDR1 is SNHLY and CDR2 is FYNNEI. This CDR3 region has 12 residues. The CDR3 is CTSGPSSYEQYF. The DNA for the CDR3 is TGTACGTCCGGCCCTAGCTCCTACGAGCAGTACTTC.

The chain joins TRBV4-1 to TRBJ1-1; the match to TRBD1 covers 7 bases. Germline trimming cut 4 bases from V and 6 bases from J; bases unmatched to any gene: 5. This CDR3 region has 13 residues. Germline CDR1 MGHRA, CDR2 YSYEKL. Written as DNA, the CDR3 is TGCGCCAGCAGCCTAACAGGGGCTGCTGAAGCTTTCTTT. Translated, it gives CASSLTGAAEAFF.

This sequence joins TRBV28 and TRBJ1-2, with 9 bases matching TRBD1. V lost 6 bases, J lost 4 bases, and 6 bases stayed unmatched. The CDR3 runs to 14 residues. Germline assignment: CDR1 MDHEN and CDR2 SYDVKM. The CDR3 sequence is CASSNRGRGYGYTF. The DNA of the CDR3 is TGTGCCAGCAGCAACAGGGGGCGCGGCTATGGCTACACCTTC.

J is TRBJ1-2 and V is TRBV5-6; tentative D call: TRBD1 (6 bases). The V end was cut by 6 bases, the J end by 8 bases, with 20 bases between. The length of the CDR3 is 14 residues. Germline V gene data show CDR1 as SGHDT and CDR2 as YYEEEE. In DNA, the CDR3 is TGTGCCAGCACCACACGGGGGGGCGCTGGGGGCTACACCTTC. This gives the protein CASTTRGGAGGYTF.

The rearrangement links TRBV7-2 to TRBJ1-2; maybe TRBD1 (5 bases). Trimming left V 5 bases short and J 2 bases short, with 12 bases between. The germline gives CDR1 SGHTA, CDR2 FQGNSA. The CDR3 is 14 residues long. In DNA form, the CDR3 reads TGTGCCAGCAGCGTCGATGGGGGGAACTATGGCTACACCTTC. As protein: CASSVDGGNYGYTF.

In DNA form, the CDR3 reads TGTGCCAGCAGCTTCTTGGTGGCGGGGCCCGACACAGATACGCAGTATTTT. This gives the protein CASSFLVAGPDTDTQYF. The V gene is TRBV7-2, the J gene TRBJ2-3; D is perhaps TRBD2 (6 bases). The length of the CDR3 is 17 residues. Germline loops: CDR1 SGHTA, CDR2 FQGNSA. V was clipped by 3 bases and J by 2 bases, with 18 bases between them.

In DNA form, the CDR3 reads TGTGCCAGCAGCTTATGTTTCGTCGGACAAAACTATGGCTACACCTTC. Protein sequence: CASSLCFVGQNYGYTF. The chain has TRBV7-3 and TRBJ1-2, with D perhaps matching TRBD1 (5 bases). V lost 2 bases to trimming and J lost 2 bases, with 15 bases between them. This CDR3 is 16 amino acids long. Per germline, CDR1 SGHTA and CDR2 FQGTGA.

The rearrangement uses TRBV12-3 or TRBV12-4 and TRBJ1-1; D call uncertain. This CDR3 spans 11 amino acids. The V and J ends lost 6 bases and 7 bases respectively, with 9 bases between them. The CDR3 DNA reads TGTGCCAGCAGGGAGTTGGATGAAGCTTTCTTT. Amino acid sequence: CASRELDEAFF.

The chain joins TRBV24-1 to TRBJ1-6, with 8 bases identical to TRBD1. V trimming: 9 bases; J trimming: 6 bases; junction bases outside the gene matches: 0. This CDR3 spans 12 amino acids. In germline, CDR1 is KGHDR, CDR2 SFDVKD. The CDR3 sequence: CATGTGNSPLHF. The CDR3 DNA is TGTGCCACCGGGACAGGTAATTCACCCCTCCACTTT.

J is TRBJ2-7 and V is TRBV6-5; perhaps TRBD1 as D (5 bases). Between the trimmed V and J ends, which lost 6 bases and 5 bases, there was a span of 14 bases. The germline V gene has CDR1 MNHEY and CDR2 SVGAGI. The CDR3 totals 13 residues. CDR3 bases: TGTGCCAGCAGGCTCCAGGGTTACCACGAGCAGTACTTC. Encoded protein: CASRLQGYHEQYF.

The rearrangement uses TRBV6-5 and TRBJ1-5, with D uncertain. Germline values: CDR1 MNHEY, CDR2 SVGAGI. Trimming removed 6 bases from V and 0 bases from J, with 9 bases in between. CDR3 size: 14 residues. CDR3 coding DNA: TGTGCCAGCAGGGAGGTGTTTAGCAATCAGCCCCAGCATTTT. Its protein product is CASREVFSNQPQHF.

This chain connects TRBV29-1 to TRBJ2-3; D possibly corresponds to TRBD2 (5 bases). Germline loops: CDR1 SQVTM, CDR2 ANQGSEA. This CDR3 spans 12 amino acids. Trimming removed 3 bases from V and 5 bases from J, with 9 bases in between. The CDR3 DNA follows: TGCAGCGTTGATGGAGGAGGAGATACGCAGTATTTT. Its protein product is CSVDGGGDTQYF.

The chain recombines TRBV7-9 with TRBJ1-1; maybe TRBD1 (5 bases). V dropped 3 bases and J dropped 5 bases, with 10 bases sitting between them. Germline V gene data show CDR1 as SEHNR and CDR2 as FQNEAQ (reference sequence). The CDR3 runs 13 residues. The CDR3 is CASSFDSRTEAFF. The CDR3 nucleotides are TGTGCCAGCAGCTTCGACAGTCGGACTGAAGCTTTCTTT.

This chain joins TRBV6-2 or TRBV6-3 and TRBJ2-2, with TRBD1 identical over 11 bases. In germline, CDR1 is MNHEY, CDR2 SVGEGT. Germline trimming cut 5 bases from V and 7 bases from J; bases unmatched to any gene: 6. The CDR3 is 15 amino acids. The CDR3 here is CASSRTGGLFGELFF. In nucleotides, the CDR3 is TGTGCCAGCAGTAGGACAGGGGGCCTCTTCGGGGAGCTGTTTTTT.